This T cell receptor beta chain was captured by sequencing in a study of cytomegalovirus exposure and HLA in healthy donors. Study results and limitations: Accurate predictions that matched the HLA-A and HLA-B alleles of most subjects were reportedly made from TCR beta sequences. Through in vitro validation, a few CMV-associated chains were shown to be specific for CMV antigens. Sequencing artifact likely explains a cluster of highly shared sequence variants.

The PCR used 60 Vbeta and 13 Jbeta primers. Data came from immunoSEQ multiplex PCR; TCRdb stores just in-frame clones and leaves some out. The sample shows some 170,000 clones, more than 60% of them seen only once. Comments on this clone: What it recognizes is unknown.

The sequence was collected from a human donor in good health. The sequenced material came from PBMCs.

The CDR3 loop reads CASSLAGAGGHDTQYF. Written as DNA, the CDR3 is TGCGCCAGCAGCTTGGCGGGGGCAGGGGGTCACGATACGCAGTATTTT. The chain recombines TRBV5-1 with TRBJ2-3, with D perhaps TRBD1 (7 bases). V lost 0 bases, J lost 6 bases, and 17 bases lay in between. This CDR3 has 16 amino acids. Per germline, CDR1 SGHRS and CDR2 YFSETQ.